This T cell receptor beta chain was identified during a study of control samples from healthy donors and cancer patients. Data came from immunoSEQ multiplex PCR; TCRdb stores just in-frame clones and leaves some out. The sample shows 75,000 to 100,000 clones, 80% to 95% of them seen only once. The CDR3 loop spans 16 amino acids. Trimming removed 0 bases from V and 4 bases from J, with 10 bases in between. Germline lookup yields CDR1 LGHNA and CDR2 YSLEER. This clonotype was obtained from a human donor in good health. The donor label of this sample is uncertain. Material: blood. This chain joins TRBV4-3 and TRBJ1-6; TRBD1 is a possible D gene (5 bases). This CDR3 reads CASSQDRGGYNSPLHF. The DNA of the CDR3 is TGCGCCAGCAGCCAAGATCGGGGGGGGTATAATTCACCCCTCCACTTT.